Each of the 17 T cell receptor beta chains below was sequenced from the same sample in a study of shared clonotypes between healthy human individuals. Clones were sequenced by immunoSEQ multiplex PCR, and TCRdb holds only the in-frame ones, with some missing. The sample comprises about 1 million clones, more than 65% of which are singletons, and approximately 1.5% rests with the top ten. The sequenced sample was memory CD4+ T cells sorted from blood. Noted subset: CD45RA-negative fraction. The receptors here all came from a man younger than 35 in good health.

This clone turned up a few times. The DNA of the CDR3 is TGTGCCAGCCGGCTGAGCGGGAGGGCCTCCTACGAGCAGTACTTC. Translation gives CASRLSGRASYEQYF. The J gene is TRBJ2-7, the V gene TRBV14; 10 bases fit TRBD2. The germline V gene has CDR1 SGHDN and CDR2 FVKESK. V trimming: 8 bases; J trimming: 0 bases; junction bases outside the gene matches: 7. The CDR3 loop spans 15 amino acids.

The chain recombines TRBV28 with TRBJ2-1; tentatively, D is TRBD1 (5 bases). V was cut by 5 bases and J by 7 bases, with 18 bases left in between. Germline loops: CDR1 MDHEN, CDR2 SYDVKM. This CDR3 is built from 15 residues. The CDR3 DNA follows: TGTGCCAGCAGTAGCCTGGGAAAAAAGGGGAATGAGCAGTTCTTC. Translating gives CASSSLGKKGNEQFF.

The V call is TRBV5-5, the J call TRBJ1-1; no definite D call. CDR3 length equals 13 residues. Germline loops: CDR1 SGHKS, CDR2 YYEKEE (reference sequence). Trimming took off 1 base at V and 3 bases at J, with 7 bases between the two ends. CDR3 sequence: CASSLSPDTEAFF. The CDR3 DNA sequence: TGTGCCAGCAGCTTGTCCCCGGACACTGAAGCTTTCTTT.

The chain joins TRBV5-1 to TRBJ1-2, with 11 bases that match TRBD1. CDR1 and CDR2 from the germline V gene are SGHRS and YFSETQ. V lost 4 bases and J lost 6; bases outside the gene matches: 5. The CDR3 is 14 amino acids. The CDR3, as DNA: TGCGCCAGCAGCCCGGACAGGGGGCTTGATGGCTACACCTTC. Amino acid sequence: CASSPDRGLDGYTF.

This rearrangement joins TRBV15 to TRBJ1-5; a weak D match, TRBD1 (5 bases). The CDR3 consists of 14 residues. V dropped 8 bases and J dropped 1 base, with 12 bases sitting between them. The germline V gene encodes CDR1 LNHNV and CDR2 YYDKDF (reference sequence). Here the CDR3 reads CATSGGVSNQPQHF. In nucleotides, the CDR3 is TGTGCCACCTCGGGGGGTGTGAGCAATCAGCCCCAGCATTTT.

CDR3 coding DNA: TGCGCCAGCAGCTTGGAAGCAGGGGAAAGGGAAAAACTGTTTTTT. It translates to CASSLEAGEREKLFF. V is TRBV5-1 and J is TRBJ1-4, with D possibly TRBD1 on 6 matching bases. The CDR3 runs 15 residues. With 0 bases removed from V and 8 bases from J, the gap between germline ends came to 14 bases. Germline CDR1 SGHRS, CDR2 YFSETQ.

V and J are TRBV5-1 and TRBJ2-1, with TRBD2 identical over 8 bases. This CDR3 is 15 amino acids long. Looked up from germline, CDR1 is SGHRS and CDR2 is YFSETQ. V shed 3 bases and J 7 bases; nucleotides not matched to a gene: 9. CDR3 nucleotides: TGCGCCAGCAGCTCCACCGGACTAGCCGGGAATGAGCAGTTCTTC. This gives the protein CASSSTGLAGNEQFF.

This rearrangement joins TRBV21-1 to TRBJ1-1; the D call in the table, TRBD1, was not verified against the DNA. TRBV21-1 is given as a pseudogene. This CDR3 has 17 residues. The CDR3, as DNA: TGTGCCAGCAGCAAAGCCGACACTCCTAGGACAAACACTGAAGCTTTCTTT. Amino acids: CASSKADTPRTNTEAFF.

This clone was picked up one time. The gene calls are TRBV6-5 and TRBJ2-3; TRBD2 is a possible D gene (5 bases). CDR3 length: 15 amino acids. Germline CDR1 MNHEY, CDR2 SVGAGI. Trimming removed 5 bases from V and 1 base from J, with 13 bases in between. CDR3 protein: CASSNPLRGTDTQYF. The CDR3 DNA is TGTGCCAGCAGTAACCCCCTGAGGGGCACAGATACGCAGTATTTT.

J is TRBJ2-2 and V is TRBV6-5; 8 bases match TRBD2. Per the germline V gene, CDR1 is MNHEY and CDR2 is SVGAGI. With 0 bases clipped from V and 10 bases from J, the junction kept 7 bases outside the gene matches. The CDR3 runs 15 residues. The CDR3 loop is CASSYSPGGGEELFF. CDR3 coding DNA: TGTGCCAGCAGTTACTCACCGGGGGGGGGCGAGGAGCTGTTTTTT.

The rearrangement uses TRBV11-3 and TRBJ2-7; D may match TRBD1 or TRBD2 (7 bases each). V was pared by 5 bases and J by 6 bases, with 17 bases between. The CDR3 runs to 14 residues. Germline CDR1 and CDR2: SGHNT and YENEEA. The CDR3 sequence: CASSQGGVGSEQYF. The CDR3, as DNA: TGTGCCAGCAGCCAGGGGGGGGTTGGCAGCGAGCAGTACTTC.

V usage is TRBV5-5 and J usage is TRBJ2-7, with TRBD2 matching 7 bases. CDR1 is SGHKS and CDR2 is YYEKEE in the germline V gene (reference sequence). V was clipped by 2 bases and J by 3 bases; unmatched bases: 5. The CDR3 extends over 14 amino acids. In DNA, the CDR3 is TGTGCCAGCAGCTTACTTTGGGGGGGCTACGAGCAGTACTTC. It translates to CASSLLWGGYEQYF.

This clone was recorded a few times. V usage is TRBV9 and J usage is TRBJ2-1; 13 nucleotides line up with TRBD2. The germline gives CDR1 SGDLS, CDR2 YYNGEE. This CDR3 has 15 amino acids. V trimming: 4 bases; J trimming: 8 bases; junction bases outside the gene matches: 6. CDR3 bases: TGTGCCAGCAGCCTGACTAGCGGGGGGTGGGATGAGCAGTTCTTC. It translates to CASSLTSGGWDEQFF.

The J gene is TRBJ2-4, the V gene TRBV5-4; D is possibly TRBD2 (6 bases). The CDR3 runs 16 residues. Germline V lookup: CDR1 SGHNT, CDR2 YYREEE (reference sequence). V lost 1 base, J lost 0 bases, and 11 bases lay in between. The CDR3 DNA reads TGTGCCAGCAGCTTGCCGAATAGCGGAGCCAAAAACATTCAGTACTTC. Translating it yields CASSLPNSGAKNIQYF.

In regard to this clone: This sample includes further DNA sequences coding for the same CDR3. The chain recombines TRBV9 with TRBJ1-6; possibly TRBD1 for D (5 bases). This CDR3 spans 14 amino acids. The V gene's germline CDR1 is SGDLS and CDR2 YYNGEE. Trimming took 2 bases from V and 7 from J, leaving 10 bases between them. In DNA form, the CDR3 reads TGTGCCAGCAGCGTGGGGGGGTCGAATTCACCCCTCCACTTT. This encodes CASSVGGSNSPLHF. Combining the CDR3 with reference TRBV9 and TRBJ1-6 gives the whole variable domain DSGVTQTPKHLITATGQRVTLRCSPRSGDLSVYWYQQSLDQGLQFLIQYYNGEERAKGNILERFSAQQFPDLHSELNLSSLELGDSALYFCASSVGGSNSPLHFGNGTRLTVT.

This clone was detected only a few times. V usage is TRBV7-9 and J usage is TRBJ1-3; D is undetermined. Trimming pared 6 bases from V and 0 bases from J, leaving 9 bases between. Germline V CDR1 and CDR2: SEHNR, FQNEAQ (reference sequence). The CDR3 extends over 14 amino acids. CDR3 amino acids: CASRGGNSGNTIYF. The CDR3 DNA is TGTGCCAGCAGGGGAGGGAACTCTGGAAACACCATATATTTT.

The chain couples TRBV5-4 to TRBJ2-3; 7 bases line up with TRBD2. Trimming at V came to 5 bases and at J to 1 base, leaving 4 bases not matched to a gene. The germline V gene has CDR1 SGHNT and CDR2 YYREEE (reference sequence). CDR3 size: 14 residues. The CDR3 region has the DNA TGTGCCAGCAGTTACGCGGGAGGCACAGATACGCAGTATTTT. Translating gives CASSYAGGTDTQYF.